A single sample gave rise to the 32 T cell receptor beta chains below, sequenced in a study of T-cell reconstitution after alpha-beta-depleted transplantation in children. A TCRbeta library incorporating unique molecular identifiers was prepared. TCRdb re-called the PCR reads through MiXCR, storing one row per CDR3 protein. The sample consists of about 830,000 distinct CDR3 sequences, roughly 15% of them appearing once. This specimen consisted of PBMCs, mostly from graft donor cells, obtained 360 days after TCRalphabeta/CD19-depleted stem cell transplant. These receptors all come from a male patient younger than 18 who had a stem cell transplant for acute lymphoblastic leukemia, so the T cells may come from the graft donor.

The chain carries TRBV9 and TRBJ2-2; 8 nucleotides match TRBD1. This CDR3 is built from 22 residues. Per the germline V gene, CDR1 is SGDLS and CDR2 is YYNGEE. V shed 0 bases and J 5 bases; nucleotides not matched to a gene: 24. CDR3 coding DNA: TGTGCCAGCAGCGTAGAGGGAATGAGACAGGGGACACCCAGGGCCAGGACCGGGGAGCTGTTTTTT. Protein sequence: CASSVEGMRQGTPRARTGELFF.

This chain uses TRBV10-3 with TRBJ2-3, with TRBD1 identical over 8 bases. The CDR3 totals 13 residues. Germline CDR1 is ENHRY and CDR2 is SYGVKD. V was clipped by 8 bases and J by 3 bases; unmatched bases: 4. CDR3: CAIGGQVTDTQYF. The DNA for the CDR3 is TGTGCCATCGGGGGACAGGTTACAGATACGCAGTATTTT.

This clonotype was counted only a few times. The chain employs TRBV7-9 and TRBJ2-1, with D hard to call. The CDR3 totals 14 residues. Germline assignment: CDR1 SEHNR and CDR2 FQNEAQ (reference sequence). V shed 0 bases and J shed 7 bases, with 10 bases lying between them. CDR3 in amino acids: CASSLASTRNEQFF. CDR3 nucleotide sequence: TGTGCCAGCAGCTTAGCCTCCACGAGGAATGAGCAGTTCTTC.

Only a few counts were recorded for this clonotype. This sequence joins TRBV14 and TRBJ2-1; no clear D gene. The germline V gene encodes CDR1 SGHDN and CDR2 FVKESK. With 0 bases removed from V and 0 bases from J, the gap between germline ends came to 9 bases. The CDR3 contains 16 residues. The CDR3 nucleotides are TGTGCCAGCAGCCAAGAGGGTTCCTACTCCTACAATGAGCAGTTCTTC. Amino acids: CASSQEGSYSYNEQFF.

The J gene is TRBJ2-7, the V gene TRBV7-6, with TRBD1 matching 7 bases. The ends lost 4 bases at V and 0 bases at J; junction bases unmatched: 9. The CDR3 extends over 16 amino acids. In germline, CDR1 is SGHVS, CDR2 FNYEAQ. The CDR3 DNA reads as TGTGCCAGCAGCTCCTATAGGGGACAGAGCTCCTACGAGCAGTACTTC. Encoded protein: CASSSYRGQSSYEQYF.

This clonotype was seen many times. The V gene is TRBV10-3, the J gene TRBJ2-3; D gene unclear. Between the trimmed V and J ends, which lost 4 bases and 0 bases, there was a span of 20 bases. Germline V gene lookup returns CDR1 ENHRY and CDR2 SYGVKD. This CDR3 region has 18 residues. The CDR3 coding sequence is TGTGCCATCAGTGGTGGAGACTCCAATACCGCTAGCACAGATACGCAGTATTTT. It specifies CAISGGDSNTASTDTQYF.

This chain connects TRBV20-1 to TRBJ2-7, with 10 positions matching TRBD2. Germline loops: CDR1 DFQATT, CDR2 SNEGSKA (reference sequence). The V and J ends lost 2 bases and 0 bases, in that order; junction bases with no gene match: 4. CDR3 length equals 15 residues. The CDR3 region is CSARSGLASSYEQYF. In nucleotides, the CDR3 is TGCAGTGCTAGATCGGGACTAGCGAGCTCCTACGAGCAGTACTTC.

The table lists this clonotype with a few counts. The V call is TRBV2, the J call TRBJ2-7; perhaps D is TRBD1 or TRBD2 (5 bases each). Germline V gene sequence: CDR1 SNHLY, CDR2 FYNNEI. The CDR3 totals 15 residues. V was trimmed by 0 bases and J by 2 bases, leaving 11 bases between them. The CDR3 spells CASSEAGTATYEQYF. CDR3 DNA sequence: TGTGCCAGCAGTGAAGCCGGGACGGCTACCTACGAGCAGTACTTC.

CDR3 nucleotides: TGTGCCAGTAGTATCGCATCGGGACAGATCTACGAGCAGTACTTC. Translation gives CASSIASGQIYEQYF. The rearrangement uses TRBV19 and TRBJ2-7; 7 bases are a match to TRBD1. V was clipped by 3 bases and J by 3 bases; unmatched bases: 8. The CDR3 is 15 residues long. Germline CDR1 is LNHDA and CDR2 is SQIVND (reference sequence).

The chain couples TRBV6-2 or TRBV6-3 to TRBJ2-7; weak D call: TRBD1 (5 bases). Germline V gene sequence: CDR1 MNHEY, CDR2 SVGEGT. Deletions cut 8 bases from V and 5 bases from J, with 19 bases between. The CDR3 totals 14 residues. The DNA for the CDR3 is TGTGCCAGCGGACAAAGAGGTTCTCTCCACGAGCAGTACTTC. This sequence encodes CASGQRGSLHEQYF.

In its sample, this clonotype was seen a few times. The chain joins TRBV4-2 to TRBJ2-1, with a possible D match to TRBD1 (5 bases). V dropped 6 bases and J dropped 14 bases, with 20 bases sitting between them. CDR3 size: 13 residues. Germline CDR1 reads LGHNA; CDR2 reads YNFKEQ. As DNA, the CDR3 is TGTGCCAGCAGTCCGACTGGCCCTCCCAGGGAGTTCTTC. This sequence encodes CASSPTGPPREFF.

This clonotype was picked up a small number of times. The chain recombines TRBV12-3 or TRBV12-4 with TRBJ1-1, with 9 bases fitting TRBD1. CDR3 size: 14 residues. J was trimmed by 3 bases and V by 5 bases; bases with no gene match: 4. CDR3 region: CASSARTGDTEAFF. CDR3 coding DNA: TGTGCCAGCAGTGCCAGGACAGGGGACACTGAAGCTTTCTTT.

The chain couples TRBV4-1 to TRBJ2-6; possibly TRBD2 for D (5 bases). V was cut by 4 bases and J by 0 bases, with 16 bases left in between. This CDR3 is built from 18 residues. Germline CDR1 reads MGHRA; CDR2 reads YSYEKL. The CDR3 coding sequence is TGCGCCAGCAGCCTCGCCGGAGCGGCCGACTCTGGGGCCAACGTCCTGACTTTC. Protein product: CASSLAGAADSGANVLTF.

This clonotype was detected only a few times. The chain links TRBV28 to TRBJ2-2; 7 nucleotides agree with TRBD2. CDR1 is MDHEN and CDR2 is SYDVKM in the germline V gene. V was clipped by 3 bases and J by 0 bases; unmatched bases: 1. The CDR3 covers 15 residues. Here the CDR3 reads CASSFGRSNTGELFF. The CDR3 DNA sequence: TGTGCCAGCAGTTTCGGGAGGTCGAACACCGGGGAGCTGTTTTTT.

This clonotype occurred a few times. The genes are TRBV25-1 and TRBJ2-1, with TRBD2 identical over 13 bases. Unmatched junction bases numbered 5, after V lost 5 bases and J lost 10 bases. Germline V gene sequence: CDR1 MGHDK, CDR2 SYGVNS. The CDR3 runs 14 residues. CDR3 DNA: TGTGCCAGCAGTCCTCGGACTAGCGGGAGAGAGCAGTTCTTC. Translation: CASSPRTSGREQFF. Looking up the rest from reference TRBV25-1 and TRBJ2-1 gives the full variable domain: EADIYQTPRYLVIGTGKKITLECSQTMGHDKMYWYQQDPGMELHLIHYSYGVNSTEKGDLSSESTVSRIRTEHFPLTLESARPSHTSQYLCASSPRTSGREQFFGPGTRLTVL.

This clonotype was counted between two and nine times. The chain has TRBV5-1 and TRBJ2-6; D ambiguous. Germline V gene sequence: CDR1 SGHRS, CDR2 YFSETQ. The germline V and J ends were trimmed by 7 bases and 0 bases, with 17 bases remaining between them. This CDR3 is 17 amino acids long. CDR3 sequence (DNA): TGCGCCAGCCGAAAGAGAATAGGTAACTCTGGGGCCAACGTCCTGACTTTC. It translates to CASRKRIGNSGANVLTF.

This clonotype was detected ten times or more. The CDR3 region has the DNA TGTGCCAGCAGTTTATGGGTCGAGGGATTCAACGAGCAGTACTTC. Encoded protein: CASSLWVEGFNEQYF. The V and J genes are TRBV12-3 or TRBV12-4 and TRBJ2-7, with D maybe TRBD2 (5 bases). The CDR3 has 15 residues. V lost 2 bases and J lost 5, with 16 bases in between.

This clonotype was seen more than once but under ten times. The chain is built from TRBV20-1 and TRBJ1-5; D possibly corresponds to TRBD1 (5 bases). Germline CDR1 and CDR2: DFQATT and SNEGSKA (reference sequence). CDR3 length: 12 residues. Deletions cut 6 bases from V and 2 bases from J, with 8 bases between. The CDR3 loop is CSATQGNQPQHF. The DNA of the CDR3 is TGCAGTGCAACACAGGGCAATCAGCCCCAGCATTTT.

V gene TRBV27 combines with J gene TRBJ2-7; possibly TRBD1 for D (6 bases). Germline V lookup: CDR1 MNHEY, CDR2 SMNVEV (reference sequence). V lost 6 bases, J lost 7 bases, and 10 bases lay in between. This CDR3 spans 11 amino acids. The chain's CDR3 is CASRDTGEQYF. The CDR3, as DNA: TGTGCCAGCAGAGATACAGGGGAGCAGTACTTC.

The chain is built from TRBV6-5 and TRBJ2-7; 7 nucleotides agree with TRBD2. Germline values: CDR1 MNHEY, CDR2 SVGAGI. The CDR3 has 15 residues. Unmatched junction bases numbered 6, after V lost 2 bases and J lost 2 bases. CDR3 amino acids: CASSYVEAGAYEQYF. The CDR3 coding sequence is TGTGCCAGCAGTTACGTGGAGGCGGGAGCCTACGAGCAGTACTTC.

Written as DNA, the CDR3 is TGTGCCAGCCCAGCCTCGCCACAGGGTTGGTCCGAGCAGTACTTC. Translating it yields CASPASPQGWSEQYF. The rearrangement uses TRBV5-8 and TRBJ2-7, with TRBD1 as a possible D gene (6 bases). The CDR3 loop spans 15 amino acids. Germline assignment: CDR1 SGHTS and CDR2 YDEGEE. Trimming stripped 7 bases from V and 6 bases from J, with 23 bases between.

The chain couples TRBV12-3 or TRBV12-4 to TRBJ2-2, with D unresolved. V was shortened by 2 bases and J by 5 bases, with 9 bases between the two germline ends. This CDR3 comprises 14 residues. DNA for the CDR3: TGTGCCAGCAGTTTAAGTGCTCCTACCGGGGAGCTGTTTTTT. This encodes CASSLSAPTGELFF.

The V call is TRBV7-2, the J call TRBJ2-4; no reliable D call. The CDR3 runs to 15 residues. Germline V gives CDR1 SGHTA, CDR2 FQGNSA. Deletions cut 1 base from V and 6 bases from J, with 13 bases between. The DNA of the CDR3 is TGTGCCAGCAGCTTAGATCTACTGGGTAGAAACATTCAGTACTTC. Translation: CASSLDLLGRNIQYF.

This clonotype was seen more than once but under ten times. J is TRBJ2-1 and V is TRBV9; TRBD2 matches 10 bases. V gave up 3 bases and J gave up 4 bases; unmatched junction bases: 4. The germline V gene encodes CDR1 SGDLS and CDR2 YYNGEE. There are 15 residues in the CDR3. The CDR3: CASSGLLAGYNEQFF. CDR3 bases: TGTGCCAGCAGCGGACTACTAGCGGGATACAATGAGCAGTTCTTC.

This clonotype was recorded many times. The chain combines TRBV29-1 with TRBJ2-7; 7 nucleotides line up with TRBD2. The germline V gene has CDR1 SQVTM and CDR2 ANQGSEA. This CDR3 has 12 residues. Trimming at V came to 7 bases and at J to 0 bases, leaving 3 bases not matched to a gene. The CDR3 nucleotides read TGCAGCGGCTCTAGCGGCTCCTACGAGCAGTACTTC. It codes for CSGSSGSYEQYF.

This clonotype appeared once. The rearrangement joins TRBV12-3 or TRBV12-4 to TRBJ2-1; 8 bases agree with TRBD2. V trimming: 7 bases; J trimming: 11 bases; junction bases outside the gene matches: 10. The CDR3 sequence is 13 residues long. The chain's CDR3 is CASKAGLALQQFF. CDR3 DNA: TGTGCCAGCAAGGCTGGACTAGCCCTACAGCAGTTCTTC.

The chain has TRBV29-1 and TRBJ2-5; maybe TRBD2 (6 bases). Deletions cut 6 bases from V and 2 bases from J, with 13 bases between. The germline gives CDR1 SQVTM, CDR2 ANQGSEA. CDR3 size: 13 residues. The CDR3 here is CSVPGALQETQYF. CDR3 nucleotide sequence: TGCAGCGTACCGGGAGCGCTTCAAGAGACCCAGTACTTC.

This clonotype was seen a handful of times. The chain links TRBV7-7 to TRBJ1-5; TRBD1 matches at 9 bases. Germline V lookup: CDR1 SSHAT, CDR2 FNYEAQ (reference sequence). This CDR3 spans 13 amino acids. Germline trimming cut 5 bases from V and 6 bases from J; bases unmatched to any gene: 2. The CDR3 DNA is TGTGCCAGCAGCGTGGACAGGGGTCAGCCCCAGCATTTT. It encodes CASSVDRGQPQHF.

The chain recombines TRBV20-1 with TRBJ2-3; 8 nucleotides align to TRBD2. The CDR3 covers 15 residues. V lost 3 bases and J lost 1; bases outside the gene matches: 6. CDR1 is DFQATT, CDR2 SNEGSKA, per germline (reference sequence). In nucleotides, the CDR3 is TGCAGTGCTAGGGCTCCGGGACTAGGCACAGATACGCAGTATTTT. This gives the protein CSARAPGLGTDTQYF.

This clonotype has at least ten counts. The chain combines TRBV29-1 with TRBJ2-1; possible D gene TRBD2, 5 bases. The CDR3 runs to 14 residues. V was shortened by 6 bases and J by 7 bases, with 19 bases between the two germline ends. Germline CDR1 reads SQVTM; CDR2 reads ANQGSEA. The CDR3, as DNA: TGCAGCGTGCCAATCAGCGGAACCCATAATGAGCAGTTCTTC. This sequence encodes CSVPISGTHNEQFF.

This clonotype came up many times. The chain recombines TRBV5-1 with TRBJ1-1, with D perhaps TRBD1 (5 bases). V lost 5 bases and J 4 bases, leaving 15 bases between the germline ends. CDR3 length: 14 residues. The germline CDR1 and CDR2 sequences are SGHRS and YFSETQ. For the CDR3, the DNA is TGCGCCAGCAGACCCCGCAGGGAGGGCACTGAAGCTTTCTTT. Residues: CASRPRREGTEAFF.

V usage is TRBV27 and J usage is TRBJ1-6; D gene unclear. Germline V CDR1 and CDR2: MNHEY, SMNVEV (reference sequence). The CDR3 has 15 residues. Trimming shortened V by 2 bases and J by 8 bases, and 13 bases separated the two germline ends. In DNA, the CDR3 is TGTGCCAGCAGTTTACGTTGGAGCTACCATTCACCCCTCCACTTT. Its protein product is CASSLRWSYHSPLHF.